The present entry profiles one TCR beta chain with its context. The CDR3 is 16 amino acids. Unmatched junction bases numbered 7, after V lost 3 bases and J lost 3 bases. Germline CDR1 reads KGHDR; CDR2 reads SFDVKD. Authors' analysis steps: How many nucleated cells were present was estimated from reference gene primer amplification. TCRdb's table, derived via immunoSEQ multiplex PCR, lists solely in-frame clones and lacks some. The DNA was the basis for D and trimming; V, J and clone size are from that table. Here the sample spans about 210,000 clones, about 83% being singletons. These data come from a study of blood T cell repertoires in COVID-19. Looking at the study overall: Sites in the United States, Italy and Spain provided acute and convalescent COVID-19 samples. Sources were T cells, B-cell-depleted T cells, or PBMCs; the material itself was cDNA or gDNA.

The chain carries TRBV24-1 and TRBJ1-5; the match to TRBD1 covers 7 bases. The source material was peripheral blood. This TCR came from a woman aged 40 to 50 with active or convalescent COVID-19. CDR3: CATSDARQGLNQPQHF. In nucleotides, the CDR3 is TGTGCCACCAGTGATGCTCGACAGGGTCTCAATCAGCCCCAGCATTTT.